This TCR beta chain derives from a study of cytomegalovirus exposure and HLA in healthy donors (dated by TCRdb to about 2017). About the investigation overall: An earlier analysis of 587 of the donors reported over 250 Gb of sequence data and 117 million unique TCR beta sequences obtained from about 170 million T cells. Donor age, sex, ethnicity and CMV serostatus were compiled together with the repertoire data. Rather than using new phenotypic data, the later analysis identified candidate immune exposures from TCR beta sequences and from how often those sequences occurred across donors. The number of typed donors differed by locus: roughly 629-630 for A, B, C, DRB1 and DQB1; about 520 for DQA1; roughly 600 for DPA1; and roughly 450 for DPB1. Four or five DR-DQ haplotypes were handled as single units for association and clustering because linkage in the cohort was strong. The genetic ancestry cluster associated with self-reported Caucasian donors included about four fifths of the roughly 400 genotyped donors. Using immunosequencing, the study profiled T cell repertoires from 666 subjects and related those repertoires to cytomegalovirus serostatus. An earlier analysis of 587 of the donors used high-throughput TCR beta sequencing to judge whether each TCR beta V gene segment behaved as functional or pseudogenic. Besides the first cohort of around 670 subjects, a separate validation cohort made up of roughly 120 different subjects was used. All discovery cohort repertoires had been generated on a single sequencing platform. Across approximately 400 genotyped donors of the cohort, an average of approximately 220,000 unique TCR beta nucleotide sequences per donor were sequenced, and 15% to 20% of those sequences were non-productive. Roughly 300 gigabases of sequencing data and tens of millions of unique TCR sequences were included in an early release covering over 600 HLA-typed donors. The study was designed to test whether signatures of past pathogen exposure could be identified by cataloging public T cell receptors. High-throughput TCR immunosequencing, statistical association of individual TCRs with disease status, and machine learning were combined to predict cytomegalovirus infection status. Class I and class II HLA loci were covered by the typing at four-digit resolution. A later analysis re-examined previously published TCR beta repertoires from about 670 donors and added high-resolution HLA genotyping to investigate patterns of TCR occurrence. In a later genetic analysis, genome-wide SNP genotypes for about 65% of the roughly 700 donors were used, and that subset was treated as a discovery cohort. Here is what the overall study found, with its caveats: Because counts were too low, roughly 18 rarely observed V segments, including chromosome 9 orphons, were left out of the earlier analysis of a few hundred of the donors. Broadly in line with IMGT annotations, most TCR beta V segments showed up in productive rearrangements about 87% or about 30% of the time in an earlier analysis of around 600 of the donors. In a later analysis, HLA-associated TCR beta chains were found to be more clonally expanded and to have lower generation probabilities than equally common non-associated chains. Presence/absence analyses assumed roughly uniform sequencing depth across donors, an assumption that may not hold. The 87-base-pair reads could not distinguish some IMGT-functional V segments, including TRBV6-2 and TRBV6-3, so those segments were excluded. Correlated functional status among segregating V segments might be attributable to linkage disequilibrium, but an unknown experimental factor could not be ruled out. The study gave a list of 150 to 200 TCR beta chains associated with cytomegalovirus. According to a later analysis, TCR association rates differed among HLA loci, with DRB1 alleles showing the most associated TCRs and HLA-C alleles showing the fewest. CMV serostatus was the only immune exposure information available for the cohort. When HLA alleles, especially DR and DQ, strongly co-occurred, TCR associations were difficult to assign to individual alleles. Only TCR beta chains were sequenced in this cohort, and the absence of alpha or paired-chain data limited detectable features. A later genetic analysis reported fewer N-insertions in productive TCRs among donors in an Asian-associated ancestry cluster than the roughly 690-donor mean. At a false discovery rate of 0.05, a later analysis linked about 17,000 TCR beta sequences to specific HLA alleles. The authors suggested that the approach could potentially be extended to other disease states and immunological phenotypes. Because HLA typing was unavailable for some donors at each locus, only the typed subset was used in association tests. The classifier was reported to diagnose cytomegalovirus status with high specificity and sensitivity in both the original cohort and the validation cohort. Most CMV-associated TCR beta chains appeared to be HLA-restricted in a later analysis, and the HLA associations seemed to be driven largely by CMV exposure. In vitro tests confirmed that a few of the cytomegalovirus-associated TCR beta chains recognize cytomegalovirus antigens. A further reported finding was that TCR beta sequences accurately predicted the HLA-A and HLA-B alleles for most subjects in the first cohort. V-gene and J-gene trimming of TCR beta chains was associated with a missense DCLRE1C variant in a later genetic analysis, and the association was replicated in an independent cohort. A cluster of highly shared sequence variants was judged likely to be a technical artifact of the sequencing pipeline. While some public TCRs were present in many individuals, most TCR sequences turned up only very rarely across donors. Several of the top co-occurrence clusters appeared to be linked to parvovirus B19, influenza, CMV and Epstein-Barr virus, according to a later analysis.

Details on this clone: It has no known antigen specificity.

Library creation used the immunoSEQ multiplex PCR assay. For the multiplex PCR, a mixture combining 60 forward primers for TCR Vbeta segments and 13 reverse primers for TCR Jbeta segments was used. The CDR3 region of rearranged TCR beta genes was amplified from genomic DNA with a multiplex PCR assay. Amplified TCR beta libraries were sequenced as 87-base-pair reads on the Illumina HiSeq System. The study's processing was this. A later analysis tallied about 77 million unique TCR beta chains across the 640 or so repertoires, and some 10 million of those chains were shared by two or more donors. To remove PCR and sequencing errors, raw reads were error-corrected and collapsed into unique sequences using a nearest-neighbor algorithm that merged closely related sequences. To assign V, D and J gene segments, CDR3 sequences were aligned to IMGT reference sequences. Each retained sequence needed at least a six-nucleotide match to both a V gene segment and a J gene segment. A rearrangement counted as productive if the CDR3 had no stop codons and remained in frame with V and J, and every other rearrangement counted as non-productive. CDR3 was defined by IMGT convention, running from the second conserved V-encoded cysteine to the conserved J-encoded phenylalanine. Sequences without an unambiguous match to a single V gene segment were excluded from the earlier analysis of 500 to 700 of the donors. In an earlier analysis of some 590 of the donors, a V segment was called functional when productive rearrangements were above 56.7%, and segregating when the standard deviation between donors exceeded 5%. A statistical classification framework was developed to diagnose cytomegalovirus status using the catalog of TCR beta chain sequences. In a later analysis, TCR nucleotide sequences were compared against IMGT/GENE-DB human TR gene sequences so that V and J genes could be assigned. In a later analysis, CDR3 sequences and most-parsimonious VDJ recombination scenarios were assigned using the TCRdist pipeline. In a later analysis, each TCR beta chain was defined by its CDR3 amino acid sequence together with its V-gene family, and reads without a unique V-gene family were excluded. A later analysis removed several hundred highly shared, low-generation-probability nucleotide sequences to deal with suspected cross-contamination and a sequencing artifact. For each public chain, a later analysis derived a clonal expansion index from normalized ranks of inferred template counts within each repertoire. In a later analysis, generation probabilities were computed with a VDJ recombination model fitted to out-of-frame rearrangements, and the resulting probabilities were checked against IGoR. In a later analysis, TCR-TCR, TCR-HLA and TCR-CMV co-occurrence was scored with hypergeometric tests, and a repertoire-size bias correction was applied to TCR pairs. False discovery rates were estimated in a later analysis by permuting HLA or CMV assignments 20 times. In a later analysis, co-occurring TCRs were grouped using DBSCAN, with TCRdist sequence similarity added in when clustering inside HLA-allele-positive subsets. For co-occurrence clustering, repertoires with fewer than 30,000 or more than 120,000 public chains were excluded, along with four or five repertoires with anomalous nucleotide sharing. TCRdb took over this immuneACCESS table, retaining in-frame rearrangements with V and J assigned. Such tables are incomplete; in checked studies, under half of the missing clones stem from an unresolved V gene, and the remainder is unexplained. For V, J and clone size, that table is used; D and trimming come from the DNA. The sample's table covers about 52,000 clones. The top ten clonotypes cover roughly 12% of the sample.

V is clipped by 6 bases and J by 4 bases, and the sequence between their germline boundaries is 12 bases long. In the germline V gene, CDR1 corresponds to MDHEN and CDR2 to SYDVKM. Counted from cysteine to phenylalanine, this CDR3 has 14 amino acids. The read is trimmed to its CDR3 DNA, 42 bases read in frame from base 1. The cohort consisted of 670 or so healthy bone marrow donors. At the time of sampling, all cohort members were nominally healthy, though unrecorded immune exposures were likely present. The donor tested CMV seropositive and was one of the 289 seropositive cohort members. A peripheral blood sample was collected from each donor, and TCR beta sequencing was performed on peripheral blood mononuclear cells. Genomic DNA extraction from the blood cell samples was performed with the Qiagen DNeasy Blood Extraction Kit.

The sequencing input was PBMCs. The V and J genes are TRBV28 and TRBJ2-2; the D gene cannot be named for sure. The sequence derives from a woman aged 55-69 years in good health and CMV-seropositive. At the DNA level, the sequence is TGTGCCAGCAGCCTACGAGCTGGCACCGGGGAGCTGTTTTTT. Translated, it reads CASSLRAGTGELFF.